These 32 T cell receptor beta chains share one sample of origin, sequenced in a study of T cell responses to AZD1222 COVID-19 vaccine. Clones were sequenced by immunoSEQ multiplex PCR, and TCRdb holds only the in-frame ones, with some missing. The sample records about 110,000 clones, 88% being singletons. The sample in question was peripheral blood, obtained on day 0 of AZD1222 vaccination. The receptors derive from an adult in good health.

In this sample, this clone turned up once. The V gene is TRBV6-5, the J gene TRBJ1-1; D gene unclear. V shed 2 bases and J shed 3 bases, with 13 bases lying between them. From germline, CDR1 is MNHEY and CDR2 SVGAGI. This CDR3 has 15 amino acids. CDR3 bases: TGTGCCAGCAGTTACGAGGGCGCAGGATACACTGAAGCTTTCTTT. Its protein is CASSYEGAGYTEAFF.

The chain links TRBV19 to TRBJ2-7; 8 nucleotides align to TRBD1. The CDR3 is made up of 15 amino acids. V dropped 5 bases and J dropped 2; count of bases not matched to a gene: 8. Per the germline V gene, CDR1 is LNHDA and CDR2 is SQIVND (reference sequence). CDR3 sequence (DNA): TGTGCCAGTAGTCCATCGACAGGGGCAACCTACGAGCAGTACTTC. It codes for CASSPSTGATYEQYF.

The chain carries TRBV6-1 and TRBJ1-2, with D uncertain. The length of the CDR3 is 15 residues. In germline, CDR1 is MNHNS, CDR2 SASEGT. V lost 1 base and J lost 0, with 9 bases in between. CDR3 sequence reads: CASSEGSTANYGYTF. Written as DNA, the CDR3 is TGTGCCAGCAGTGAAGGTAGTACAGCTAACTATGGCTACACCTTC.

CDR3: CAIGSGPRQPQHF. The CDR3 DNA reads as TGTGCCATCGGTTCAGGGCCCCGTCAGCCCCAGCATTTT. The genes are TRBV10-3 and TRBJ1-5; D is possibly TRBD1 (5 bases). The V and J ends lost 8 bases and 6 bases respectively, with 14 bases between them. Germline CDR1 ENHRY, CDR2 SYGVKD. The CDR3 sequence is 13 residues long.

In nucleotides, the CDR3 is TGTGCCAGCAGTGTGGGGTGGGGCAATCAGCCCCAGCATTTT. Its protein is CASSVGWGNQPQHF. The chain has TRBV2 and TRBJ1-5; D uncertain. V lost 4 bases, J lost 2 bases, and 9 bases lay in between. Germline V lookup: CDR1 SNHLY, CDR2 FYNNEI. There are 14 residues in the CDR3.

On this clone itself: Within the sample, other DNA sequences also encode this same CDR3. This rearrangement joins TRBV5-1 to TRBJ2-1; 7 bases are shared with TRBD1. Germline trimming cut 0 bases from V and 8 bases from J; bases unmatched to any gene: 5. Germline-derived CDR1 and CDR2 are SGHRS and YFSETQ. This CDR3 is built from 14 residues. CDR3 in amino acids: CASSLGTGWDEQFF. CDR3 nucleotide sequence: TGCGCCAGCAGCTTGGGGACAGGATGGGATGAGCAGTTCTTC.

This clone was detected once. The chain uses TRBV11-2 and TRBJ1-6; no clear D. V was clipped by 0 bases and J by 14 bases, with 11 bases between them. CDR3 length equals 13 residues. Germline CDR1 SGHAT, CDR2 FQNNGV. CDR3 in amino acids: CASSLDRLPTLHF. In DNA form, the CDR3 reads TGTGCCAGCAGCTTAGATAGGCTGCCCACCCTCCACTTT.

V usage is TRBV15 and J usage is TRBJ2-2, with D possibly TRBD2 on 5 matching bases. Trimming pared 4 bases from V and 4 bases from J, leaving 10 bases between. Germline CDR1 reads LNHNV; CDR2 reads YYDKDF (reference sequence). CDR3 length: 14 amino acids. CDR3 sequence reads: CATSTGVVTGELFF. CDR3 nucleotide sequence: TGTGCCACCAGCACCGGGGTCGTCACCGGGGAGCTGTTTTTT.

The gene calls are TRBV4-1 and TRBJ1-6; D not resolved. Trimming stripped 0 bases from V and 10 bases from J, with 16 bases between. There are 16 residues in the CDR3. Per germline, CDR1 MGHRA and CDR2 YSYEKL. The CDR3 region is CASSQEGQPHGSPLHF. The CDR3 DNA reads TGCGCCAGCAGCCAAGAAGGCCAGCCACATGGGTCACCCCTCCACTTT.

The chain couples TRBV30 to TRBJ1-1; 7 bases map to TRBD1. Germline CDR1 is GTSNPN and CDR2 is SVGIG (reference sequence). CDR3 length: 13 amino acids. Unmatched junction bases numbered 6, after V lost 7 bases and J lost 1 base. The CDR3 is CAFVTGWNTEAFF. CDR3 bases: TGTGCCTTCGTGACAGGGTGGAACACTGAAGCTTTCTTT.

The chain combines TRBV7-9 with TRBJ1-1; D not resolved. Trimming removed 10 bases at V and 1 base at J, with 13 bases between. Germline lookup yields CDR1 SEHNR and CDR2 FQNEAQ (reference sequence). This CDR3 contains 13 residues. The DNA for the CDR3 is TGTGCCACCCAACTAGTGGAGAACACTGAAGCTTTCTTT. Protein product: CATQLVENTEAFF.

The chain joins TRBV5-6 to TRBJ2-3; TRBD1 agrees at 7 bases. The CDR3 totals 16 residues. Germline loops: CDR1 SGHDT, CDR2 YYEEEE. V shed 0 bases, J shed 4 bases, and the junction held 8 bases outside the gene matches. The CDR3: CASSLAVRGLSDTQYF. Here the CDR3 DNA reads TGTGCCAGCAGCTTGGCCGTCAGGGGGTTATCAGATACGCAGTATTTT.

V gene TRBV6-6 combines with J gene TRBJ1-1; D call uncertain. Germline CDR1 and CDR2: MNHNY and SVGAGI (reference sequence). The CDR3 contains 15 residues. Trimming took 2 bases from V and 1 from J, leaving 11 bases between them. The CDR3 DNA sequence: TGTGCCAGCAGTTACGGAGGACGGGGGAACACTGAAGCTTTCTTT. It yields the protein CASSYGGRGNTEAFF.

The genes are TRBV19 and TRBJ2-1; 11 nucleotides line up with TRBD2. V was pared by 7 bases and J by 5 bases, with 4 bases of the junction left unmatched. The CDR3 is made up of 14 amino acids. The germline V gene has CDR1 LNHDA and CDR2 SQIVND (reference sequence). The chain's CDR3 is CASINSGRDNEQFF. CDR3 DNA: TGTGCCAGTATCAATAGCGGGAGGGACAATGAGCAGTTCTTC. Supplemented by reference TRBV19 and TRBJ2-1, the full variable domain reads DGGITQSPKYLFRKEGQNVTLSCEQNLNHDAMYWYRQDPGQGLRLIYYSQIVNDFQKGDIAEGYSVSREKKESFPLTVTSAQKNPTAFYLCASINSGRDNEQFFGPGTRLTVL.

The rearrangement links TRBV30 to TRBJ1-2; 7 positions match TRBD1. CDR3 length: 11 residues. Per the germline V gene, CDR1 is GTSNPN and CDR2 is SVGIG (reference sequence). Trimming cost V 0 bases and J 13 bases; bases outside gene matches: 5. The CDR3 DNA reads TGTGCCTGGAGTGTATATAACAGGGGCACCTTC. It specifies CAWSVYNRGTF.

The genes are TRBV7-8 and TRBJ1-6, with D tentatively TRBD1 (6 bases). CDR3 length: 15 residues. V dropped 5 bases and J dropped 7 bases, with 15 bases sitting between them. Germline CDR1 SGHVS, CDR2 FQNEAQ. CDR3 DNA sequence: TGTGCCAGCAGCCTATCCCCGGGACACAATTCACCCCTCCACTTT. This codes for CASSLSPGHNSPLHF. The full variable domain, its missing parts supplied by reference TRBV7-8 and TRBJ1-6, is GAGVSQSPRYKVAKRGQDVALRCDPISGHVSLFWYQQALGQGPEFLTYFQNEAQLDKSGLPSDRFFAERPEGSVSTLKIQRTQQEDSAVYLCASSLSPGHNSPLHFGNGTRLTVT.

J is TRBJ1-5 and V is TRBV10-3; D gene ambiguous. The ends were cut back, 7 bases at V and 0 bases at J, with 7 bases in the middle. From germline, CDR1 is ENHRY and CDR2 SYGVKD. This CDR3 is built from 13 residues. CDR3 amino acids: CAITSGSNQPQHF. Written as DNA, the CDR3 is TGTGCCATCACGTCGGGTAGCAATCAGCCCCAGCATTTT.

The chain's CDR3 is CASSHGENQPQHF. The CDR3 DNA is TGTGCCAGCAGCCATGGAGAGAATCAGCCCCAGCATTTT. The chain joins TRBV16 to TRBJ1-5; no clear D gene. The germline V gene encodes CDR1 KGHSY and CDR2 FQNENV. V was cut by 3 bases and J by 4 bases, with 7 bases left in between. The CDR3 runs to 13 residues.

The rearrangement uses TRBV2 and TRBJ2-2; 10 bases agree with TRBD1. The V segment lost 6 bases and the J segment 4 bases; nucleotides outside the gene matches: 2. Germline CDR1 SNHLY, CDR2 FYNNEI. The length of the CDR3 is 14 residues. The CDR3 DNA sequence: TGTGCCAGCAGGAGGACAGGGGGCACCGGGGAGCTGTTTTTT. The encoded protein is CASRRTGGTGELFF.

The J gene is TRBJ1-6, the V gene TRBV30; D unresolved. Trimming cost V 0 bases and J 7 bases, with 7 bases left between them. Germline loops: CDR1 GTSNPN, CDR2 SVGIG (reference sequence). The CDR3 sequence is 13 residues long. CDR3 sequence reads: CAWSVFANSPLHF. In DNA form, the CDR3 reads TGTGCCTGGAGTGTATTCGCGAATTCACCCCTCCACTTT.

V and J are TRBV11-2 and TRBJ2-2; 12 positions match TRBD2. The CDR3 loop spans 16 amino acids. Unmatched junction bases numbered 8, after V lost 5 bases and J lost 7 bases. From germline, CDR1 is SGHAT and CDR2 FQNNGV. The CDR3 DNA follows: TGTGCCAGCAGCCCCCCGCTAGCGGGGGGGCGCGGGGAGCTGTTTTTT. Its translation: CASSPPLAGGRGELFF. The whole variable domain, filled in from reference TRBV11-2 and TRBJ2-2, reads EAGVAQSPRYKIIEKRQSVAFWCNPISGHATLYWYQQILGQGPKLLIQFQNNGVVDDSQLPKDRFSAERLKGVDSTLKIQPAKLEDSAVYLCASSPPLAGGRGELFFGEGSRLTVL.

The genes are TRBV7-9 and TRBJ1-1, with no clear D. With 5 bases removed from V and 3 bases from J, the gap between germline ends came to 16 bases. CDR1 is SEHNR and CDR2 is FQNEAQ in the germline V gene (reference sequence). The length of the CDR3 is 15 residues. CDR3 bases: TGTGCCAGCAGCCTATGGAGCGCAGCCCACACTGAAGCTTTCTTT. Translated, it gives CASSLWSAAHTEAFF. The entire variable domain, with the rest obtained from reference TRBV7-9 and TRBJ1-1, is as follows: DTGVSQNPRHKITKRGQNVTFRCDPISEHNRLYWYRQTLGQGPEFLTYFQNEAQLEKSRLLSDRFSAERPKGSFSTLEIQRTEQGDSAMYLCASSLWSAAHTEAFFGQGTRLTVV.

V and J are TRBV6-5 and TRBJ1-5; the D gene is possibly TRBD1 (5 bases). Trimming removed 6 bases at V and 4 bases at J, with 16 bases between. The CDR3 loop spans 15 amino acids. The germline CDR1 and CDR2 sequences are MNHEY and SVGAGI. In DNA, the CDR3 is TGTGCCAGCAGGTTGACAGCTAATACTAATCAGCCCCAGCATTTT. This gives the protein CASRLTANTNQPQHF.

This clone was seen a few times. The V gene is TRBV5-6, the J gene TRBJ2-7, with no clear D. The CDR3 covers 15 residues. V lost 2 bases and J lost 5, with 17 bases in between. Germline CDR1 and CDR2: SGHDT and YYEEEE. The DNA for the CDR3 is TGTGCCAGCAGCTTCTTAACGCCCAAGGGCGACGAGCAGTACTTC. Encoded protein: CASSFLTPKGDEQYF.

The chain couples TRBV3-1 (or the pseudogene TRBV3-2) to TRBJ2-7; TRBD2 aligns across 10 bases. Trimming at V came to 2 bases and at J to 6 bases, leaving 10 bases not matched to a gene. CDR3 length equals 16 residues. Germline CDR1 LGHDT, CDR2 YNNKEL (reference sequence). CDR3 loop: CASSQPTSGLLFEQYF. The CDR3 DNA reads TGTGCCAGCAGCCAACCGACTAGCGGGTTGTTGTTCGAGCAGTACTTC.

The chain is built from TRBV7-9 and TRBJ1-4; 8 bases are shared with TRBD1. J lost 10 bases, V lost 4 bases, and 2 bases had no gene match. The germline V gene encodes CDR1 SEHNR and CDR2 FQNEAQ (reference sequence). CDR3 length equals 12 residues. The CDR3 nucleotides are TGTGCCAGCAGCTCAGACAGGGGAAAACTGTTTTTT. This gives the protein CASSSDRGKLFF.

This clone has a single count. The gene calls are TRBV6-5 and TRBJ1-1; the D is unclear. There are 13 residues in the CDR3. V lost 7 bases, J lost 2 bases, and 11 bases lay in between. CDR1 and CDR2 from the germline V gene are MNHEY and SVGAGI. DNA for the CDR3: TGTGCCAGCATAGACGGAGGAAACACTGAAGCTTTCTTT. Residues: CASIDGGNTEAFF.

V is TRBV6-4 and J is TRBJ2-1, with 14 positions matching TRBD2. CDR3 length: 18 residues. Germline CDR1 is MRHNA and CDR2 is SNTAGT. Germline trimming cut 6 bases from V and 4 bases from J; bases unmatched to any gene: 11. CDR3 coding DNA: TGTGCCAGCAGAGGATCTGGGACTAGCGGGGGAGGATACAATGAGCAGTTCTTC. This translates into CASRGSGTSGGGYNEQFF.

This clone was counted a single time. The CDR3 is CASSPYLLAGGRRETQYF. As DNA, the CDR3 is TGTGCCAGCAGCCCTTACCTATTAGCGGGGGGCCGGAGAGAGACCCAGTACTTC. This chain connects TRBV3-1 (or the pseudogene TRBV3-2) to TRBJ2-5; 10 bases are a match to TRBD2. The germline V gene has CDR1 LGHDT and CDR2 YNNKEL (reference sequence). This CDR3 contains 18 residues. V dropped 4 bases and J dropped 4; count of bases not matched to a gene: 15.

This clone turned up a few times. The chain is built from TRBV7-9 and TRBJ2-7; a possible D gene is TRBD2 (5 bases). CDR1 SEHNR and CDR2 FQNEAQ come from the germline V gene (reference sequence). This CDR3 is 15 amino acids long. Trimming cost V 5 bases and J 4 bases, with 18 bases left between them. As DNA, the CDR3 is TGTGCCAGCAGCCCCTTATCGGGATCTTCGTACGAGCAGTACTTC. Residues: CASSPLSGSSYEQYF. Full variable domain (missing parts from reference TRBV7-9 and TRBJ2-7): DTGVSQNPRHKITKRGQNVTFRCDPISEHNRLYWYRQTLGQGPEFLTYFQNEAQLEKSRLLSDRFSAERPKGSFSTLEIQRTEQGDSAMYLCASSPLSGSSYEQYFGPGTRLTVT.

The rearrangement links TRBV19 to TRBJ1-5; 8 bases are a match to TRBD1. The CDR3 is 15 amino acids. In germline, CDR1 is LNHDA, CDR2 SQIVND (reference sequence). Trimming removed 8 bases from V and 6 bases from J; junction bases left unmatched: 12. The CDR3 is CASQPWAGGSQPQHF. In nucleotides, the CDR3 is TGTGCCAGTCAACCATGGGCAGGGGGCAGTCAGCCCCAGCATTTT.

Comment on this clone: The same CDR3 also results from other DNA sequences found in this sample. The V call is TRBV5-1, the J call TRBJ2-1; 11 bases are shared with TRBD2. Germline V gives CDR1 SGHRS, CDR2 YFSETQ. This CDR3 comprises 15 residues. V was clipped by 4 bases and J by 4 bases; unmatched bases: 4. The CDR3 sequence is CASSPGTSGYNEQFF. The CDR3 DNA reads TGCGCCAGCAGCCCGGGGACTAGCGGTTACAATGAGCAGTTCTTC.